The TCR beta chain under discussion was sequenced for a study of T cells after yellow fever vaccination. This CDR3 has 16 residues. Trimming left V 3 bases short and J 0 bases short, with 12 bases between. MiXCR was run by TCRdb on the 5' RACE reads, yielding one entry per CDR3 protein. This table has a few hundred thousand distinct CDR3 sequences, roughly 8.4% appearing once. Only a few counts were recorded for this clonotype. The sequencing here drew on PBMCs, taken roughly 47 days after the first yellow fever vaccination. V is TRBV12-3 or TRBV12-4 and J is TRBJ2-4; possible D gene TRBD2, 6 bases. The TCR sequence derives from a man aged 18 to 30 who received the YFV17D yellow fever vaccine. The CDR3 reads CASSFSGTEAKNIQYF. Written as DNA, the CDR3 is TGTGCCAGCAGTTTCTCCGGGACTGAAGCCAAAAACATTCAGTACTTC.